This TCR beta chain comes out of a study of T cells in Graves' hyperthyroidism and ophthalmopathy. The source material, RNA transcripts, was used to amplify TCR beta CDR3 regions. TCR CDR3 underwent first-round RT-PCR with the HTBI primer set. TCRdb re-called the multiplex PCR reads with MiXCR, one entry per CDR3 protein. This sample has about 600,000 distinct CDR3 sequences; roughly 16% occur once, and the top ten carry less than 3.5%. V dropped 4 bases and J dropped 0 bases, with 10 bases sitting between them. The CDR3 totals 15 residues. CDR1 and CDR2 from the germline V gene are SNHLY and FYNNEI. The source of this sequence is a middle-aged woman with Graves' ophthalmopathy. This chain links TRBV2 with TRBJ1-3; the D is unclear. Sequences were obtained from blood. CDR3 residues: CASSGPQSSGNTIYF. The CDR3 DNA reads as TGTGCCAGCAGTGGGCCTCAAAGCTCTGGAAACACCATATATTTT.